This passage covers 7 T cell receptor beta chains from one sample sequenced in a study of regulatory T cells in long-lasting Graves disease. CDR3-region Arm-PCR and iRepertoire HTBI primers produced the TCR beta libraries. TCRdb reprocessed the multiplex PCR reads via MiXCR and lists one record per CDR3 protein. The data show roughly 510,000 distinct CDR3 sequences, about 16% seen once. Noted time point: newly diagnosed GD, antithyroid drugs for less than 3 months. PBMC RNA served as the TCR library source. These data were likewise used in another study, on T cells in Graves' hyperthyroidism and ophthalmopathy.

The specimen comprised peripheral blood mononuclear cells (PBMCs), sampled at new diagnosis, from a patient treated with antithyroid drugs. The receptors stem from a man younger than 35 with Graves disease.

This clonotype was seen many times. In DNA, the CDR3 is TGTGCCAGCAGCTTAACGATGGGGGAGACCCAGTACTTC. It specifies CASSLTMGETQYF. The chain carries TRBV7-9 and TRBJ2-5, with D uncertain. The germline gives CDR1 SEHNR, CDR2 FQNEAQ (reference sequence). There are 13 residues in the CDR3. The V and J ends lost 2 bases and 5 bases respectively, with 9 bases between them.

The V call is TRBV7-9, the J call TRBJ1-2; no reliable D call. CDR1 and CDR2 (germline): SEHNR, FQNEAQ (reference sequence). Trimming took 5 bases from V and 3 from J, leaving 22 bases between them. This CDR3 has 17 residues. CDR3: CASSRFSGEAAYYGYTF. The DNA of the CDR3 is TGTGCCAGCAGCCGATTTTCCGGTGAGGCGGCCTACTATGGCTACACCTTC.

This clonotype came up a few times. This chain joins TRBV9 and TRBJ2-7, with TRBD1 identical over 8 bases. The CDR3 runs 14 residues. In germline, CDR1 is SGDLS, CDR2 YYNGEE. V was clipped by 0 bases and J by 3 bases; unmatched bases: 2. The DNA for the CDR3 is TGTGCCAGCAGCGTAGGGACAGGGCACTACGAGCAGTACTTC. Translation: CASSVGTGHYEQYF.

This clonotype appeared a few times. The V gene is TRBV18, the J gene TRBJ2-7; D is possibly TRBD1 (5 bases). The CDR3 spans 14 residues. CDR1 is KGHSH and CDR2 is LQKENI in the germline V gene. V was pared by 2 bases and J by 3 bases, with 11 bases between. The CDR3 region is CASSPLQVYYEQYF. CDR3 DNA sequence: TGTGCCAGCTCACCATTACAGGTTTACTACGAGCAGTACTTC.

This clonotype has at least ten counts. This chain joins TRBV11-2 and TRBJ2-4; 11 bases line up with TRBD1. J gave up 4 bases and V 4 bases, and 3 bases lay outside the gene matches. The CDR3 is made up of 15 amino acids. Per the germline V gene, CDR1 is SGHAT and CDR2 is FQNNGV. In nucleotides, the CDR3 is TGTGCCAGCAGCTGGGGACAGGGGGGGAAAAACATTCAGTACTTC. This translates into CASSWGQGGKNIQYF.

The rearrangement uses TRBV29-1 and TRBJ1-2; the match to TRBD1 covers 9 bases. V dropped 6 bases and J dropped 8; count of bases not matched to a gene: 7. The CDR3 has 12 residues. CDR1 and CDR2 (germline): SQVTM, ANQGSEA. This CDR3 reads CSVGDRDRGYTF. CDR3 nucleotide sequence: TGCAGCGTGGGGGACAGGGATAGAGGCTACACCTTC.

This clonotype was seen at least ten times. This chain connects TRBV20-1 to TRBJ1-1, with D hard to call. Germline CDR1 reads DFQATT; CDR2 reads SNEGSKA (reference sequence). This CDR3 comprises 13 residues. Trimming shortened V by 5 bases and J by 5 bases, and 15 bases separated the two germline ends. Here the CDR3 DNA reads TGCAGTGCTTTTGGCGGGAAACAGACTGAAGCTTTCTTT. Translating gives CSAFGGKQTEAFF.